This TCR beta chain was captured in a study of blood T cell repertoires in COVID-19. V lost 4 bases and J 3 bases, leaving 9 bases between the germline ends. CDR3 length: 13 amino acids. Looked up from germline, CDR1 is MNHEY and CDR2 is SVGAGI. Produced via immunoSEQ multiplex PCR; TCRdb's table is partial and in-frame only. The repertoire includes roughly 100,000 clones, roughly 76% of them detected once, and roughly 9.4% sits in the top ten. The sequence came from a woman aged 70-85 years with acute or convalescent COVID-19. The J gene is TRBJ1-2, the V gene TRBV6-5; no clear D gene. Specimen: peripheral blood. CDR3 sequence reads: CASSSNTDYGYTF. DNA of the CDR3: TGTGCCAGCAGTTCAAACACCGACTATGGCTACACCTTC.